These 20 T cell receptor beta chains were all obtained from the same sample, sequenced in a study of blood T cell repertoires in COVID-19 (TCRdb year 2020). Library construction relied on the immunoSEQ multiplex PCR assay. In its TCRdb copy, this immuneACCESS table keeps in-frame sequences only and misses some clones. Where compared with another copy, unresolved V genes explain less than half of these, and the others have no known cause. The sample table shows about 210,000 clones, and 81% are seen once. The ten largest clonotypes hold 8.5% to 10% of the sample. The sequencing input was PBMCs or T cells enriched from blood (not recorded which). The receptors here all came from a woman aged 45-60 years with acute COVID-19.

The chain combines TRBV5-1 with TRBJ1-1, with 7 bases aligning to TRBD1. Unmatched junction bases numbered 12, after V lost 6 bases and J lost 1 base. CDR3 size: 16 residues. Germline values: CDR1 SGHRS, CDR2 YFSETQ. CDR3 loop: CASTGLGGGSNTEAFF. DNA of the CDR3: TGCGCCAGCACAGGGCTCGGAGGGGGCTCGAACACTGAAGCTTTCTTT.

The chain has TRBV6-1 and TRBJ2-6, with 7 bases that match TRBD2. From germline, CDR1 is MNHNS and CDR2 SASEGT. V lost 2 bases, J lost 4 bases, and 11 bases stayed unmatched. This CDR3 is built from 18 residues. CDR3 amino acids: CASSESLGAGVGANVLTF. DNA of the CDR3: TGTGCCAGCAGTGAAAGTCTTGGGGCGGGGGTGGGGGCCAACGTCCTGACTTTC.

The chain has TRBV4-1 and TRBJ2-3, with 7 bases that match TRBD2. CDR3 size: 17 residues. Trimming cost V 3 bases and J 7 bases; bases outside gene matches: 16. Germline CDR1 is MGHRA and CDR2 is YSYEKL. The CDR3 reads CASSQDAGTNAVNTQYF. The CDR3 coding sequence is TGCGCCAGCAGCCAGGACGCCGGGACTAATGCTGTTAATACGCAGTATTTT.

V is TRBV28 and J is TRBJ1-5; D ambiguous. This CDR3 has 15 amino acids. In germline, CDR1 is MDHEN, CDR2 SYDVKM. With 6 bases removed from V and 1 base from J, the gap between germline ends came to 13 bases. The CDR3: CASRSLSGSNQPQHF. The CDR3 DNA is TGTGCCAGCAGATCCCTCAGCGGAAGCAATCAGCCCCAGCATTTT.

The V call is TRBV10-3, the J call TRBJ2-5, with a weak D call TRBD1 (6 bases). In germline, CDR1 is ENHRY, CDR2 SYGVKD. V gave up 4 bases and J gave up 4 bases, with 13 bases separating them. CDR3 size: 14 residues. CDR3 residues: CAISGQVVGETQYF. The CDR3 DNA sequence: TGTGCCATCAGTGGACAGGTTGTTGGAGAGACCCAGTACTTC.

The chain uses TRBV19 and TRBJ1-2; maybe TRBD1 (6 bases). CDR3 size: 15 residues. In germline, CDR1 is LNHDA, CDR2 SQIVND (reference sequence). V shed 4 bases and J shed 4 bases, with 16 bases lying between them. The CDR3 protein is CASSTSDRQPYGYTF. The CDR3 DNA follows: TGTGCCAGTAGTACGTCCGACAGGCAACCCTATGGCTACACCTTC.

Turning to this clone: One end of the junction fails to match germline, which may point to a read error. This chain links TRBV28 with TRBJ2-7; 7 nucleotides agree with TRBD1. The V gene's germline CDR1 is MDHEN and CDR2 SYDVKM. The CDR3 contains 15 residues. The CDR3 sequence is CASSLSSAGGYEQYF. CDR3 coding DNA: TGTGCCAGCAGCTTATCGTCGGCAGGGGGCTACGAGCAGTACTTC.

CDR3 residues: CASSLEQGKLFF. The CDR3 region has the DNA TGTGCCAGCAGCTTAGAACAGGGAAAACTGTTTTTT. This sequence joins TRBV7-8 and TRBJ1-4, with D perhaps TRBD1 (6 bases). Trimming stripped 1 base from V and 10 bases from J, with 7 bases between. From germline, CDR1 is SGHVS and CDR2 FQNEAQ. This CDR3 spans 12 amino acids.

V is TRBV6-5 and J is TRBJ1-3; D unresolved. Trimming took off 7 bases at V and 0 bases at J, with 10 bases between the two ends. The CDR3 covers 14 residues. Germline lookup yields CDR1 MNHEY and CDR2 SVGAGI. The CDR3 reads CASNQQFSGNTIYF. The CDR3 bases are TGTGCCAGCAACCAACAGTTCTCTGGAAACACCATATATTTT.

This chain links TRBV11-2 with TRBJ2-1; TRBD2 matches 14 bases. The CDR3 length is 15 residues. V trimming: 4 bases; J trimming: 7 bases; junction bases outside the gene matches: 3. In germline, CDR1 is SGHAT, CDR2 FQNNGV. The CDR3 is CASSSGLAGVNEQFF. The CDR3 DNA sequence: TGTGCCAGCAGCTCGGGACTAGCGGGAGTGAATGAGCAGTTCTTC.

This rearrangement joins TRBV7-9 to TRBJ1-5, with TRBD1 identical over 8 bases. The J segment lost 1 base and the V segment lost 8 bases, leaving 4 bases of the junction unmatched. In germline, CDR1 is SEHNR, CDR2 FQNEAQ (reference sequence). The CDR3 runs 14 residues. CDR3 sequence (DNA): TGTGCCAGCCAGACAGGGGTCAGCAATCAGCCCCAGCATTTT. Amino acid sequence: CASQTGVSNQPQHF.

The V and J genes are TRBV5-4 and TRBJ2-3; D is possibly TRBD1 (6 bases). CDR1 is SGHNT, CDR2 YYREEE, per germline (reference sequence). Between the trimmed V and J ends, which lost 4 bases and 6 bases, there was a span of 18 bases. The CDR3 contains 15 residues. Here the CDR3 DNA reads TGTGCCAGCAGCCTCCAGAGGGGGTTGATGGATACGCAGTATTTT. Its translation is CASSLQRGLMDTQYF.

V gene TRBV19 combines with J gene TRBJ1-2; D perhaps matches TRBD1 (6 bases). This CDR3 has 13 amino acids. The V and J ends lost 5 bases and 4 bases respectively, with 11 bases between them. The germline V gene has CDR1 LNHDA and CDR2 SQIVND (reference sequence). CDR3 sequence reads: CASSAKTGYGYTF. The CDR3 bases are TGTGCCAGTAGTGCGAAGACAGGCTATGGCTACACCTTC.

This sequence joins TRBV18 and TRBJ2-1; D unresolved. V lost 6 bases and J lost 0, with 9 bases in between. CDR3 length: 14 amino acids. Germline lookup yields CDR1 KGHSH and CDR2 LQKENI. The CDR3 DNA follows: TGTGCCAGCTCCTCGGGTTTCTCCTACAATGAGCAGTTCTTC. It specifies CASSSGFSYNEQFF.

The chain carries TRBV30 and TRBJ2-7; D perhaps matches TRBD2 (6 bases). The CDR3 loop spans 14 amino acids. Trimming cost V 4 bases and J 0 bases, with 13 bases left between them. CDR1 GTSNPN and CDR2 SVGIG come from the germline V gene (reference sequence). CDR3 sequence reads: CAWTLLGGSYEQYF. CDR3 bases: TGTGCCTGGACGCTGTTGGGGGGCTCCTACGAGCAGTACTTC. Full variable domain (missing parts from reference TRBV30 and TRBJ2-7): SQTIHQWPATLVQPVGSPLSLECTVEGTSNPNLYWYRQAAGRGLQLLFYSVGIGQISSEVPQNLSASRPQDRQFILSSKKLLLSDSGFYLCAWTLLGGSYEQYFGPGTRLTVT.

This clone was picked up one time. CDR3 loop: CASSRGQGKNSPLHF. The CDR3 DNA follows: TGTGCCAGCTCCCGTGGACAGGGGAAAAATTCACCCCTCCACTTT. The V call is TRBV18, the J call TRBJ1-6; 9 positions match TRBD1. Germline lookup yields CDR1 KGHSH and CDR2 LQKENI. The V and J ends lost 6 bases and 7 bases, in that order; junction bases with no gene match: 7. The CDR3 loop spans 15 amino acids.

The chain is built from TRBV14 and TRBJ1-1; D remains ambiguous. Germline CDR1 SGHDN, CDR2 FVKESK. V was shortened by 5 bases and J by 1 base, with 11 bases between the two germline ends. This CDR3 comprises 14 residues. In DNA, the CDR3 is TGTGCCAGCAGCATCGAGGGTCCGAACACTGAAGCTTTCTTT. Translation gives CASSIEGPNTEAFF.

V is TRBV7-3 and J is TRBJ2-3, with D possibly matching TRBD2 (6 bases). CDR1 and CDR2 (germline): SGHTA, FQGTGA. The CDR3 runs to 16 residues. V lost 3 bases, J lost 3 bases, and 16 bases lay in between. The CDR3 coding sequence is TGTGCCAGCAGCTTGAATAGCGGTTTGACGACAGATACGCAGTATTTT. Protein sequence: CASSLNSGLTTDTQYF.

The chain is built from TRBV7-2 and TRBJ1-3, with D tentatively TRBD1 (6 bases). Trimming shortened V by 3 bases and J by 0 bases, and 12 bases separated the two germline ends. This CDR3 spans 16 amino acids. Germline V gene data show CDR1 as SGHTA and CDR2 as FQGNSA. CDR3 loop: CASSFRGGSSGNTIYF. DNA of the CDR3: TGTGCCAGCAGCTTCAGAGGGGGAAGCTCTGGAAACACCATATATTTT.

This clone was seen only a few times. The genes are TRBV29-1 and TRBJ2-3; weak D call: TRBD1 (6 bases). The CDR3 is 13 amino acids. The V gene's germline CDR1 is SQVTM and CDR2 ANQGSEA. V was trimmed by 5 bases and J by 1 base, leaving 10 bases between them. The CDR3 DNA reads as TGCAGCGTTCAACAGGGTCGCACAGATACGCAGTATTTT. The encoded protein is CSVQQGRTDTQYF.